Below, 10 T cell receptor beta chains from the same sample are listed, as sequenced in a study of cytomegalovirus exposure and HLA in healthy donors. Clones were sequenced by immunoSEQ multiplex PCR, and TCRdb holds only the in-frame ones, with some missing. Of 250,000 to 400,000 clones listed, around 90% are singletons. The sample comprised PBMCs. The receptors stem from a man aged 25 to 45 in good health and CMV-seronegative.

The chain uses TRBV13 and TRBJ2-1, with 15 nucleotides matching TRBD2. The J segment lost 4 bases and the V segment lost 4 bases, leaving 2 bases of the junction unmatched. The CDR3 contains 16 residues. Looked up from germline, CDR1 is PRHDT and CDR2 is FYEKMQ (reference sequence). DNA for the CDR3: TGTGCCAGCAGCTGGACTAGCGGGGGGGAGTACAATGAGCAGTTCTTC. Its protein product is CASSWTSGGEYNEQFF. The full variable domain, rest sourced from reference TRBV13 and TRBJ2-1, is AAGVIQSPRHLIKEKRETATLKCYPIPRHDTVYWYQQGPGQDPQFLISFYEKMQSDKGSIPDRFSAQQFSDYHSELNMSSLELGDSALYFCASSWTSGGEYNEQFFGPGTRLTVL.

This sequence joins TRBV4-3 and TRBJ2-7; 7 bases agree with TRBD2. With 4 bases clipped from V and 0 bases from J, the junction kept 9 bases outside the gene matches. From germline, CDR1 is LGHNA and CDR2 YSLEER. This CDR3 has 16 amino acids. CDR3 region: CASSPASSGNSYEQYF. CDR3 bases: TGCGCCAGCAGCCCCGCATCGAGCGGGAACTCCTACGAGCAGTACTTC.

This clone was seen once. The chain uses TRBV5-8 and TRBJ2-3, with 7 bases fitting TRBD2. Germline CDR1 reads SGHTS; CDR2 reads YDEGEE. This CDR3 has 15 amino acids. The J segment lost 0 bases and the V segment lost 0 bases, leaving 1 base of the junction unmatched. This chain's CDR3 is CASSLASGSTDTQYF. CDR3 coding DNA: TGTGCCAGCAGCTTGGCTAGCGGTAGCACAGATACGCAGTATTTT.

V usage is TRBV6-1 and J usage is TRBJ1-6; the D gene is possibly TRBD1 (6 bases). This CDR3 is 13 amino acids long. Trimming removed 8 bases from V and 4 bases from J, with 9 bases in between. CDR1 and CDR2 (germline): MNHNS, SASEGT. The CDR3 DNA is TGTGCCAGCCTTCAGGGGTATAATTCACCCCTCCACTTT. This gives the protein CASLQGYNSPLHF.

The chain uses TRBV10-3 and TRBJ2-7, with D uncertain. Looked up from germline, CDR1 is ENHRY and CDR2 is SYGVKD. The V end lost 2 bases, the J end lost 4 bases, and 12 bases lay between the germline ends. CDR3 length: 14 residues. CDR3: CAISEPSRWYEQYF. The CDR3 bases are TGTGCCATCAGTGAGCCGTCGCGGTGGTACGAGCAGTACTTC.

The chain combines TRBV27 with TRBJ2-7; 10 bases are shared with TRBD2. The germline V gene encodes CDR1 MNHEY and CDR2 SMNVEV (reference sequence). Trimming took 3 bases from V and 3 from J; bases not matched to a gene: 8. This CDR3 comprises 16 residues. This chain's CDR3 is CASSFVAGGNDYEQYF. CDR3 nucleotide sequence: TGTGCCAGCAGTTTTGTAGCGGGGGGCAATGACTACGAGCAGTACTTC.

The rearrangement uses TRBV29-1 and TRBJ2-1, with no clear D. Germline lookup yields CDR1 SQVTM and CDR2 ANQGSEA. The CDR3 loop spans 13 amino acids. The V end lost 1 base, the J end lost 0 bases, and 4 bases lay between the germline ends. CDR3 residues: CSVEGSSYNEQFF. The CDR3 nucleotides are TGCAGCGTTGAAGGGAGCTCCTACAATGAGCAGTTCTTC.

Here the CDR3 DNA reads TGTGCCAGCAGTGAAACTGAGCGTCAGCCCCAGCATTTT. The encoded protein is CASSETERQPQHF. The chain joins TRBV6-1 to TRBJ1-5; D not resolved. CDR1 MNHNS and CDR2 SASEGT come from the germline V gene. Trimming took off 2 bases at V and 6 bases at J, with 8 bases between the two ends. The CDR3 is made up of 13 amino acids.

The rearrangement joins TRBV10-1 to TRBJ1-1; TRBD1 matches 8 bases. The ends lost 4 bases at V and 3 bases at J; junction bases unmatched: 4. The CDR3 has 14 amino acids. Germline CDR1 and CDR2: WNHNN and SYGVQD (reference sequence). CDR3 nucleotides: TGCGCCAGCAGTGCGGACAGGGAGTACACTGAAGCTTTCTTT. Amino acids: CASSADREYTEAFF.

The rearrangement links TRBV30 to TRBJ2-7; D not resolved. CDR3 size: 13 residues. Germline loops: CDR1 GTSNPN, CDR2 SVGIG (reference sequence). Trimming pared 1 base from V and 3 bases from J, leaving 10 bases between. CDR3 in amino acids: CAWSEYSYYEQYF. CDR3 DNA sequence: TGTGCCTGGAGTGAGTACTCATACTACGAGCAGTACTTC.